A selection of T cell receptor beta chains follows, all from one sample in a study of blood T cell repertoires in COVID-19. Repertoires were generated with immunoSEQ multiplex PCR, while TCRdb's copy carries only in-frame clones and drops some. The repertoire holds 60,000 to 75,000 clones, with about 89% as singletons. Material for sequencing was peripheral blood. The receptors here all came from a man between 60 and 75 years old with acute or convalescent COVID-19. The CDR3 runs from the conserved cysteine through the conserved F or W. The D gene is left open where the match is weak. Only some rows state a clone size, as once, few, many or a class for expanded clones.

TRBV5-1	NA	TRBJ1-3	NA	TGCGCCAGCAAACAGGGATCTGGAAACACCATATATTTT	CASKQGSGNTIYF
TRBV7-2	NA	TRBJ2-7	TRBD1	TGTGCCAGCAGCCCCGGGACAGTGGGGGAGCAGTACTTC	CASSPGTVGEQYF
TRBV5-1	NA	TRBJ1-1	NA	TGCGCCAGCAGCTTCCGGGTGAACACTGAAGCTTTCTTT	CASSFRVNTEAFF
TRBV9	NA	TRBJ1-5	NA	TGTGCCAGCGCCAGGGATTTCAATCAGCCCCAGCATTTT	CASARDFNQPQHF
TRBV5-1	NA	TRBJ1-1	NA	TGCGCCAGCAGCTTGCAGGGGCTTGAAGCTTTCTTT	CASSLQGLEAFF
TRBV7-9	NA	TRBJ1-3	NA	TGTGCCAGCAGCTTAGACCGGTACTCTGGAAACACCATATATTTT	CASSLDRYSGNTIYF
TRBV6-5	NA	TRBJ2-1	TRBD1	TGTGCCAGCATTCGGGACAGGTCCGGCACTGAGCAGTTCTTC	CASIRDRSGTEQFF
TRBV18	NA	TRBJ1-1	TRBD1	TGTGCCAGCTCACCAGGGACAGGGAACACTGAAGCTTTCTTT	CASSPGTGNTEAFF
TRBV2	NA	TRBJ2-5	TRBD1	TGTGCCAATTGGGGACAGGGGAAAGAGACCCAGTACTTC	CANWGQGKETQYF
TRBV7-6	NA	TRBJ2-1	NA	TGTGCCAGCAGCTCTCCCGACAGGGCGGGATACAATGAGCAGTTCTTC	CASSSPDRAGYNEQFF
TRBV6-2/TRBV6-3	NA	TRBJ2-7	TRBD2	TGTGCCAGCAGTTCCCGGACTAGCGGGCGACACAGGGGCACCTACGAGCAGTACTTC	CASSSRTSGRHRGTYEQYF
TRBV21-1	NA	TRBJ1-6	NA	TGTGCCAGCAGCCCTAGACAGAGAGAACTTAATAATTCACCCCTCCACTTT	CASSPRQRELNNSPLHF
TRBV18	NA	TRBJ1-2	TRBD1	TGTGCCAGCTCACTGGCCACAGGGGATGGCGGCTACACCTTC	CASSLATGDGGYTF
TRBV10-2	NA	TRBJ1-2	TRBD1	TGCGCCAGCAGCCACCCGGGACAGGGAGACTATGGCTACACCTTC	CASSHPGQGDYGYTF
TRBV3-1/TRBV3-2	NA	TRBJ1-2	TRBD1	TGTGCCAGCAGCCAAGTCGGTTTAGGACAGGGATATGGCTACACCTTC	CASSQVGLGQGYGYTF
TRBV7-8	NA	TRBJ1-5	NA	TGTGCCAGCAGCTTAGGCCGGCTCCCGAGGAATCAGCCCCAGCATTTT	CASSLGRLPRNQPQHF
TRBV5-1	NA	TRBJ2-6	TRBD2	TGCGCCAGCAGCTTGCGGGGGGGCGGAACTGGGGCCAACGTCCTGACTTTC	CASSLRGGGTGANVLTF
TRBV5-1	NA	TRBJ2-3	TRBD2	TGCGCCAGCAGCTCGGGCGGGGGTACCACAGATACGCAGTATTTT	CASSSGGGTTDTQYF
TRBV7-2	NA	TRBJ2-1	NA	TGTGCCAGCAGCTTAACGGGGGGCCGATACAATGAGCAGTTCTTC	CASSLTGGRYNEQFF
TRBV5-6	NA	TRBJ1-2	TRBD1	TGTGCCAGCATAGAGGGGGACAGAGCCTTCGGCTACACCTTC	CASIEGDRAFGYTF
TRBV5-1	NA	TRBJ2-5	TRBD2	TGCGCCAGCAGCTTGGGTGCGGGGGGCCGTCAGCAAGAGACCCAGTACTTC	CASSLGAGGRQQETQYF
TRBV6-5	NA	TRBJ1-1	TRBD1	TGTGCCAGCAGTCGGGACAGAGGGAACACTGAAGCTTTCTTT	CASSRDRGNTEAFF
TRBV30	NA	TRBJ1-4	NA	TGTGCCTGGAGTGTACAGCAACGAGAAAAACTGTTTTTT	CAWSVQQREKLFF
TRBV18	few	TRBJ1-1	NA	TGTGCCAGCTCACCCGCGAGGGGTGCGGGAAACACTGAAGCTTTCTTT	CASSPARGAGNTEAFF
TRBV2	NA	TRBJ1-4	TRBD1	TGTGCCAGCAGTGACCCCGGGACAGGGGGTTATCTTGAAAAACTGTTTTTT	CASSDPGTGGYLEKLFF
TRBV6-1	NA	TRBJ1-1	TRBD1	TGTGCCAGCAGTGAACCGGCGGCAGGGGGCCAGGACACTGAAGCTTTCTTT	CASSEPAAGGQDTEAFF
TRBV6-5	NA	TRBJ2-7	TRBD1	TGTGCCAGCAGCCCACGTAGGACAGGGCCCTACGAGCAGTACTTC	CASSPRRTGPYEQYF
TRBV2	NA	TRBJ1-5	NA	TGTGCCAGCAGTGTTACTCATAATCAGCCCCAGCATTTT	CASSVTHNQPQHF
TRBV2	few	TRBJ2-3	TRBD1	TGTGCCAGCAGTAAAGGACAGGGGGTTGGATATTTT	CASSKGQGVGYF
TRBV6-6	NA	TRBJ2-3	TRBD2	TGTGCCAGCATTCCCCCGGGGGCGGGGGGATCAGATACGCAGTATTTT	CASIPPGAGGSDTQYF
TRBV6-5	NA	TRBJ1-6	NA	TGTGCCAGCAGCGCGGGACCATATAATTCACCCCTCCACTTT	CASSAGPYNSPLHF
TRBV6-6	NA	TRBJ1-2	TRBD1	TGTGCCAGCAGTCGACAGGGGAAGGGGTCGAACTATGGCTACACCTTC	CASSRQGKGSNYGYTF
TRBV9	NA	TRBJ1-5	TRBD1	TGTGCCAGCAGCGTAGACGGGACAGGGCATCAGCCCCAGCATTTT	CASSVDGTGHQPQHF
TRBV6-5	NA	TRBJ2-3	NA	TGTGCCAGCAGTTACTCGGCCCTCGGGACGCAGTATTTT	CASSYSALGTQYF
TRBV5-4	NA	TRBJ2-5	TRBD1	TGTGCCAGCAGCTCGGTAAACAGGGGAGAGACCCAGTACTTC	CASSSVNRGETQYF
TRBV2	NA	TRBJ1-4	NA	TGTGCCAGCAGTGAAGCGTGGGGGGGGGAAAAACTGTTTTTT	CASSEAWGGEKLFF
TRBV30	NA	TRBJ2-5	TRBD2	TGTGCCTGGAGTGTAGCGGGGGTGCTCCAAGAGACCCAGTACTTC	CAWSVAGVLQETQYF
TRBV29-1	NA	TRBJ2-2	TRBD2	TGCAGCGTTGATCGGGGGGTCACCGGGGAGCTGTTTTTT	CSVDRGVTGELFF
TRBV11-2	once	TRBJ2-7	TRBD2	TGTGCCAGCAGCTTAGAATGGACTAGTGCCTACGAGCAGTACTTC	CASSLEWTSAYEQYF
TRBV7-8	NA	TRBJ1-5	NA	TGTGCCAGCAGCTCAGGGTGGAGGGGAAATCAGCCCCAGCATTTT	CASSSGWRGNQPQHF
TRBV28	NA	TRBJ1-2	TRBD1	TGTGCCAGCATCCTAGGGGGGACAGGGGGCTTCTATGGCTACACCTTC	CASILGGTGGFYGYTF
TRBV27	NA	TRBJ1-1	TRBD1	TGTGCCAGCAGTCCAATCGACAGGGGAGGGACTGAAGCTTTCTTT	CASSPIDRGGTEAFF
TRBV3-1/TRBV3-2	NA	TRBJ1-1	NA	TGTGCCAGCATCAACAGGGAGAGGAACACTGAAGCTTTCTTT	CASINRERNTEAFF
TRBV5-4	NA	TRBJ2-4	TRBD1	TGTGCCAGCAGCTCCCGGGACAGGAAAAACATTCAGTACTTC	CASSSRDRKNIQYF
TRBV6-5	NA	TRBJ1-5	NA	TGTGCCAGCAGACGGGATAGCAATCAGCCCCAGCATTTT	CASRRDSNQPQHF
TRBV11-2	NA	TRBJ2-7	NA	TGTGCCAGCAGCTTAGATCCCGAGTTCGAGCAGTACTTC	CASSLDPEFEQYF
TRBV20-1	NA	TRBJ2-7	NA	TGCAGTGCGTTGAGCGGGCACGAGCAGTACTTC	CSALSGHEQYF
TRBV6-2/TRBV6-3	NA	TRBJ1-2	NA	TGTGCCAGCAGTTACGAGACAGGCTATGGCTACACCTTC	CASSYETGYGYTF
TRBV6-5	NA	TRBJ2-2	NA	TGTGCCAGCAGTTACTCGTACAGGATCACCGGGGAGCTGTTTTTT	CASSYSYRITGELFF
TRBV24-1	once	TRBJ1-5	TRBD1	TGTGCCACCAGTTATCCGGGACAGTCCTCCCAGCCCCAGCATTTT	CATSYPGQSSQPQHF
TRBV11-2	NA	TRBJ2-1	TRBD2	TGTGCCAGCAGCTGGACTAGCGGGGGGGCCTACAATGAGCAGTTCTTC	CASSWTSGGAYNEQFF
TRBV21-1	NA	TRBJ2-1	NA	TGTGCCAGCAGCAAAAGGGGACGGGGGGCCCCTTTTGATGAGCAGTTCTTC	CASSKRGRGAPFDEQFF